Detailed here is one T cell receptor (beta chain). Its target is not known. The protocol was immunoSEQ multiplex PCR, while the TCRdb copy is restricted to in-frame clones and leaves out a portion. This repertoire shows roughly 10,000 clones, roughly 71% found once; its top ten account for about 8.7%. Blood collection times were about day -28 and days 30, 100, 180 posttransplant. CDR3 size: 13 residues. V gave up 5 bases and J gave up 9 bases; unmatched junction bases: 8. Germline V gene data show CDR1 as MNHNS and CDR2 as SASEGT. These data are taken from a study of T cell clonotyping in hematopoietic cell transplantation. Study-wide results and limits: Cells were unsorted, so CD4 and CD8 contributions were not separated. Few recipient clonotypes overlapped donors; over 95% were de novo at given depth. Recipient TCR diversity dropped after transplant; expanded clonotypes rose from day 30 to 180.

Source: PBMCs, taken 30 days after allogeneic stem cell transplant. The sequence was obtained from a female patient between 40 and 55 years old who had an allogeneic stem cell transplant from a related donor, so T cells may come from the graft donor. Some clones in this sample may be carry-over from other donors' samples. The chain uses TRBV6-1 and TRBJ2-3, with 7 nucleotides matching TRBD2. CDR3 nucleotide sequence: TGTGCCAGCAGTATTACTAGCGAAGGGACGCAGTATTTT. It encodes CASSITSEGTQYF.